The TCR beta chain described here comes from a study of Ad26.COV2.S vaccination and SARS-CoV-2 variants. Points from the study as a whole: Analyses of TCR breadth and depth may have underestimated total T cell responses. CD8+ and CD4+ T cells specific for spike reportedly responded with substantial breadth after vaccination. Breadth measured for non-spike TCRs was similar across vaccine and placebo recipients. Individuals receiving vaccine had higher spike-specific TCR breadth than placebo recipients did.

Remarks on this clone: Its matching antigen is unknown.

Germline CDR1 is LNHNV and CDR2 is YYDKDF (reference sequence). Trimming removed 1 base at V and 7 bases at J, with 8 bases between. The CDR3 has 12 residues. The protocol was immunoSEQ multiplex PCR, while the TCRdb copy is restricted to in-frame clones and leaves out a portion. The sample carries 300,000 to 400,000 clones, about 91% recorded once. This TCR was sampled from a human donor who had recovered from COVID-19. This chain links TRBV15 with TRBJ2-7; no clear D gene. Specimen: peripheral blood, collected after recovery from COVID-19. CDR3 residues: CATSRGAGEQYF. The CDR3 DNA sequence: TGTGCCACCAGCAGAGGAGCCGGGGAGCAGTACTTC.